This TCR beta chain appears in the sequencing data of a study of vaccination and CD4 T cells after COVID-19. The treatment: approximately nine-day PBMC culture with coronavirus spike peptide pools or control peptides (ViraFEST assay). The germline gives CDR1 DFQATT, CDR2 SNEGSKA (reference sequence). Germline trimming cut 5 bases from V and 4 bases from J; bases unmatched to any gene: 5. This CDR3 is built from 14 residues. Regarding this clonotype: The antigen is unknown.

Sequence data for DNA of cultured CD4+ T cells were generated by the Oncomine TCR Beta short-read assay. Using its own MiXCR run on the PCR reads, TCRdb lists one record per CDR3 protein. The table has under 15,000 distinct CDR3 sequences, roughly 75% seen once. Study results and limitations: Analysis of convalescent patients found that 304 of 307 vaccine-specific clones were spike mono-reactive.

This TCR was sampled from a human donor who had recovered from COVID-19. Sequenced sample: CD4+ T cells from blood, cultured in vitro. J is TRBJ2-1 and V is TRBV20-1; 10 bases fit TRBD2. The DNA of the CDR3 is TGCAGTGCTCGGAGGACTAGCGGTTACAATGAGCAGTTCTTC. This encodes CSARRTSGYNEQFF.